A single sample is the source of the 24 T cell receptor beta chains below, sequenced in a study of cytomegalovirus exposure and HLA in healthy donors. PCR was performed using 60 Vbeta and 13 Jbeta primers. The repertoire was sequenced with immunoSEQ multiplex PCR; TCRdb's copy has only in-frame clones and lacks some. There are roughly 120,000 clones in the sample; 8.5% to 10% occur only once, and 5.5% lies in the top ten. The sample taken for sequencing was PBMCs. Receptors originate from a man between 40 and 49 years old in good health and CMV-seronegative.

In this sample, this clone turned up a few times. The chain employs TRBV9 and TRBJ1-1, with TRBD1 matching over 7 bases. The CDR3 runs to 13 residues. CDR1 SGDLS and CDR2 YYNGEE come from the germline V gene. V dropped 4 bases and J dropped 9; count of bases not matched to a gene: 9. The CDR3 region is CASSPLQGEKAFF. Written as DNA, the CDR3 is TGTGCCAGCAGCCCACTCCAGGGGGAGAAAGCTTTCTTT.

This clone appeared a few times. V is TRBV6-4 and J is TRBJ2-5; D is uncertain. CDR3 size: 13 residues. Trimming stripped 4 bases from V and 4 bases from J, with 10 bases between. Germline-derived CDR1 and CDR2 are MRHNA and SNTAGT. For the CDR3, the DNA is TGTGCCAGCAGTGCTATACCAGGAGAGACCCAGTACTTC. Its translation is CASSAIPGETQYF.

In its sample, this clone was seen a few times. The chain employs TRBV18 and TRBJ1-3; D unresolved. CDR3 length equals 15 residues. CDR1 and CDR2 (germline): KGHSH, LQKENI. V was shortened by 0 bases and J by 1 base, with 7 bases between the two germline ends. Here the CDR3 reads CASSPPAGSGNTIYF. The CDR3 DNA follows: TGTGCCAGCTCACCACCGGCGGGTTCTGGAAACACCATATATTTT.

This clone occurred a few times. The chain carries TRBV19 and TRBJ1-2; 9 bases fit TRBD1. V lost 1 base and J lost 4; bases outside the gene matches: 4. This CDR3 is 15 amino acids long. Germline loops: CDR1 LNHDA, CDR2 SQIVND (reference sequence). The CDR3 coding sequence is TGTGCCAGTAGTATAGGGACAGGGGCAGGCTATGGCTACACCTTC. Translation gives CASSIGTGAGYGYTF. The full variable domain, rest sourced from reference TRBV19 and TRBJ1-2, is DGGITQSPKYLFRKEGQNVTLSCEQNLNHDAMYWYRQDPGQGLRLIYYSQIVNDFQKGDIAEGYSVSREKKESFPLTVTSAQKNPTAFYLCASSIGTGAGYGYTFGSGTRLTVV.

This clone was recorded a few times. V gene TRBV9 combines with J gene TRBJ2-3; D not resolved. The length of the CDR3 is 16 residues. Germline-derived CDR1 and CDR2 are SGDLS and YYNGEE. V was cut by 2 bases and J by 0 bases, with 13 bases left in between. The CDR3 DNA is TGTGCCAGCAGCGTCCTGTCACAATCTAGCACAGATACGCAGTATTTT. Translated, it gives CASSVLSQSSTDTQYF.

The chain is built from TRBV7-3 and TRBJ2-2, with D maybe TRBD1 (5 bases). The CDR3 contains 14 residues. The germline V gene encodes CDR1 SGHTA and CDR2 FQGTGA. V was pared by 1 base and J by 3 bases, with 6 bases between. The CDR3 coding sequence is TGTGCCAGCAGCTTAAAAGGGGACACCGGGGAGCTGTTTTTT. Translation gives CASSLKGDTGELFF.

The rearrangement links TRBV5-6 to TRBJ2-5, with TRBD2 matching 9 bases. The CDR3 runs to 15 residues. With 4 bases clipped from V and 4 bases from J, the junction kept 8 bases outside the gene matches. Germline loops: CDR1 SGHDT, CDR2 YYEEEE. The CDR3 region has the DNA TGTGCCAGCAGCCCCGGGGGACTAGCTGGAGAGACCCAGTACTTC. This sequence encodes CASSPGGLAGETQYF.

This clone was picked up a small number of times. V gene TRBV7-2 combines with J gene TRBJ1-6; D not resolved. The CDR3 loop spans 12 amino acids. V dropped 3 bases and J dropped 8 bases, with 5 bases sitting between them. Germline V gene lookup returns CDR1 SGHTA and CDR2 FQGNSA. CDR3 residues: CASSFRDSPLHF. DNA for the CDR3: TGTGCCAGCAGCTTCCGGGATTCACCCCTCCACTTT. Variable domain in full (rest from reference TRBV7-2 and TRBJ1-6): GAGVSQSPSNKVTEKGKDVELRCDPISGHTALYWYRQSLGQGLEFLIYFQGNSAPDKSGLPSDRFSAERTGGSVSTLTIQRTQQEDSAVYLCASSFRDSPLHFGNGTRLTVT.

This CDR3 is CASSTDRDTEAFF. Written as DNA, the CDR3 is TGTGCCAGCAGCACCGACAGGGACACTGAAGCTTTCTTT. The V gene is TRBV11-3, the J gene TRBJ1-1; 7 bases agree with TRBD1. The trim removed 5 bases at V and 3 bases at J, leaving 3 bases unmatched. The CDR3 totals 13 residues. Germline CDR1 and CDR2: SGHNT and YENEEA.

This clone was detected only a few times. The J gene is TRBJ2-7, the V gene TRBV9; TRBD1 is a possible D gene (6 bases). Germline V gene lookup returns CDR1 SGDLS and CDR2 YYNGEE. V lost 6 bases and J 6 bases, leaving 19 bases between the germline ends. The CDR3 covers 14 residues. The CDR3 nucleotides read TGTGCCAGCATCCCTACGGGACATTTTTCCGAGCAGTACTTC. Residues: CASIPTGHFSEQYF.

The chain has TRBV4-1 and TRBJ1-5; no reliable D call. Per the germline V gene, CDR1 is MGHRA and CDR2 is YSYEKL. Trimming stripped 1 base from V and 5 bases from J, with 9 bases between. There are 14 residues in the CDR3. This CDR3 is CASSQGATDQPQHF. For the CDR3, the DNA is TGCGCCAGCAGCCAAGGGGCGACCGATCAGCCCCAGCATTTT.

A few counts support this clone. The genes are TRBV5-1 and TRBJ1-6, with D hard to call. V was trimmed by 0 bases and J by 5 bases, leaving 6 bases between them. The length of the CDR3 is 14 residues. Germline CDR1 and CDR2: SGHRS and YFSETQ. Here the CDR3 DNA reads TGCGCCAGCAGCTTGGAACCGGATAATTCACCCCTCCACTTT. Its protein product is CASSLEPDNSPLHF.

This chain uses TRBV4-2 with TRBJ2-3; 8 nucleotides agree with TRBD2. In germline, CDR1 is LGHNA, CDR2 YNFKEQ. This CDR3 contains 17 residues. J gave up 2 bases and V 1 base, and 8 bases lay outside the gene matches. Here the CDR3 reads CASSQAISGGVTDTQYF. As DNA, the CDR3 is TGTGCCAGCAGCCAAGCTATTTCGGGGGGGGTCACAGATACGCAGTATTTT.

This chain joins TRBV20-1 and TRBJ2-1; D is perhaps TRBD2 (6 bases). There are 11 residues in the CDR3. V shed 5 bases and J shed 6 bases, with 8 bases lying between them. Germline assignment: CDR1 DFQATT and CDR2 SNEGSKA (reference sequence). CDR3 nucleotide sequence: TGCAGTGCTCGGGACTTCAATGAGCAGTTCTTC. Translating gives CSARDFNEQFF.

This clone showed up just a few times. V is TRBV19 and J is TRBJ2-3; perhaps TRBD1 as D (6 bases). This CDR3 comprises 16 residues. The V gene lost 4 bases and the J gene lost 4 bases, with 18 bases spanning the gap. Germline V gene sequence: CDR1 LNHDA, CDR2 SQIVND (reference sequence). CDR3 bases: TGTGCCAGTAGTAAGTTGACAGGCATGGATTCAGATACGCAGTATTTT. This codes for CASSKLTGMDSDTQYF.

This chain uses TRBV9 with TRBJ2-1, with D tentatively TRBD2 (6 bases). The V end lost 7 bases, the J end lost 0 bases, and 17 bases lay between the germline ends. CDR3 length equals 16 residues. From germline, CDR1 is SGDLS and CDR2 YYNGEE. CDR3 DNA: TGTGCCAGCGGGGCCAAACGGGGGAGCTCCTACAATGAGCAGTTCTTC. This translates into CASGAKRGSSYNEQFF.

There are many counts of this clone. V gene TRBV5-1 combines with J gene TRBJ2-1; D not resolved. The germline V gene has CDR1 SGHRS and CDR2 YFSETQ. CDR3 length: 15 residues. Trimming cost V 4 bases and J 0 bases, with 11 bases left between them. Here the CDR3 reads CASSPDPSSYNEQFF. The CDR3 nucleotides read TGCGCCAGCAGCCCAGATCCTAGCTCCTACAATGAGCAGTTCTTC.

This clone has only a few counts. This sequence joins TRBV5-6 and TRBJ1-6; maybe TRBD1 (6 bases). Germline CDR1 is SGHDT and CDR2 is YYEEEE. The germline V and J ends were trimmed by 3 bases and 13 bases, with 14 bases remaining between them. The CDR3 sequence is 13 residues long. The CDR3 loop is CASSYRARSPLHF. CDR3 bases: TGTGCCAGCAGCTACAGGGCTCGGAGTCCCCTCCACTTT. Based on the CDR3 plus reference TRBV5-6 and TRBJ1-6, the full variable domain is DAGVTQSPTHLIKTRGQQVTLRCSPKSGHDTVSWYQQALGQGPQFIFQYYEEEERQRGNFPDRFSGHQFPNYSSELNVNALLLGDSALYLCASSYRARSPLHFGNGTRLTVT.

The V call is TRBV19, the J call TRBJ2-1; TRBD1 agrees at 9 bases. The CDR3 loop spans 15 amino acids. Germline CDR1 and CDR2: LNHDA and SQIVND (reference sequence). V was clipped by 5 bases and J by 3 bases; unmatched bases: 5. CDR3 nucleotides: TGTGCCAGTAGTGTACAGGGGGCCGGCTACAATGAGCAGTTCTTC. Amino acids: CASSVQGAGYNEQFF. Supplemented by reference TRBV19 and TRBJ2-1, the full variable domain reads DGGITQSPKYLFRKEGQNVTLSCEQNLNHDAMYWYRQDPGQGLRLIYYSQIVNDFQKGDIAEGYSVSREKKESFPLTVTSAQKNPTAFYLCASSVQGAGYNEQFFGPGTRLTVL.

Only a few counts were recorded for this clone. This sample also contains other DNA sequences that code for the same CDR3. The rearrangement links TRBV7-9 to TRBJ2-3; perhaps TRBD1 as D (6 bases). The V gene lost 2 bases and the J gene lost 1 base, with 10 bases spanning the gap. Germline V gene sequence: CDR1 SEHNR, CDR2 FQNEAQ (reference sequence). The length of the CDR3 is 15 residues. CDR3 bases: TGTGCCAGCAGCTTAACACAGGGAGGCACAGATACGCAGTATTTT. The encoded protein is CASSLTQGGTDTQYF.

This chain joins TRBV5-4 and TRBJ1-1; D ambiguous. V lost 0 bases and J 1 base, leaving 10 bases between the germline ends. This CDR3 has 15 amino acids. CDR1 SGHNT and CDR2 YYREEE come from the germline V gene (reference sequence). CDR3 residues: CASSLVDGGNTEAFF. The CDR3 nucleotides are TGTGCCAGCAGCTTGGTCGACGGCGGGAACACTGAAGCTTTCTTT.

The chain has TRBV18 and TRBJ2-5; D possibly corresponds to TRBD2 (6 bases). The CDR3 extends over 13 amino acids. Germline assignment: CDR1 KGHSH and CDR2 LQKENI. The V end lost 3 bases, the J end lost 5 bases, and 10 bases lay between the germline ends. CDR3 sequence (DNA): TGTGCCAGCTCACCCGGGGGATTGGAGACCCAGTACTTC. Translated, it gives CASSPGGLETQYF.

This chain joins TRBV7-6 and TRBJ2-7; 13 nucleotides agree with TRBD2. The ends lost 5 bases at V and 1 base at J; junction bases unmatched: 8. Germline V gives CDR1 SGHVS, CDR2 FNYEAQ. This CDR3 comprises 17 residues. CDR3: CASSRGLAGINSYEQYF. The CDR3 DNA reads TGTGCCAGCAGCCGGGGACTAGCGGGGATCAATTCCTACGAGCAGTACTTC.

This rearrangement joins TRBV5-1 to TRBJ2-2; no firm D call. V lost 4 bases to trimming and J lost 4 bases, with 11 bases between them. The germline V gene has CDR1 SGHRS and CDR2 YFSETQ. CDR3 length: 14 amino acids. The CDR3 DNA sequence: TGCGCCAGCAGCCCTAGTCAGAGCACCGGGGAGCTGTTTTTT. Translated, it gives CASSPSQSTGELFF.